Listed here are 23 T cell receptor beta chains from one sample, sequenced in a study of Ad26.COV2.S vaccination and SARS-CoV-2 variants. Treatment reported: 15 to 20 received Ad26.COV2.S at low or high dose, single or two shots; five or six received placebo; per-sample allocation not given. Sampling took place 63 days after the first vaccine or placebo injection. Generated by immunoSEQ multiplex PCR, the TCRdb table keeps only in-frame clones and is missing some. The sample shows 300,000 to 400,000 clones, 65% to 90% of them seen only once. Sample: peripheral blood, taken in a trial of Ad26.COV2.S vaccine versus placebo. The origin of the receptors is a person aged 18 to 65 who received the Ad26.COV2.S COVID-19 vaccine or a placebo.

The chain combines TRBV11-2 with TRBJ2-1; no reliable D call. The V gene lost 1 base and the J gene lost 5 bases, with 9 bases spanning the gap. The CDR3 is made up of 14 amino acids. Germline loops: CDR1 SGHAT, CDR2 FQNNGV. This CDR3 reads CASSLAVQHNEQFF. The DNA of the CDR3 is TGTGCCAGCAGCTTAGCCGTACAGCACAATGAGCAGTTCTTC.

The rearrangement uses TRBV11-2 and TRBJ2-7; 9 nucleotides match TRBD1. Per germline, CDR1 SGHAT and CDR2 FQNNGV. The CDR3 spans 16 residues. The V gene end was trimmed by 5 bases and the J gene end by 5 bases; junction bases not matched to a gene: 13. The CDR3 loop reads CASSMRTGEVLHEQYF. DNA for the CDR3: TGTGCCAGCAGCATGAGGACAGGGGAAGTTCTCCACGAGCAGTACTTC.

This chain connects TRBV28 to TRBJ2-7, with unresolved D. V was pared by 2 bases and J by 1 base, with 12 bases between. Germline CDR1 is MDHEN and CDR2 is SYDVKM. There are 15 residues in the CDR3. The CDR3 bases are TGTGCCAGCAGTTTAGAGGCACCCCATTCCTACGAGCAGTACTTC. As protein: CASSLEAPHSYEQYF.

V is TRBV24-1 and J is TRBJ1-2; D possibly corresponds to TRBD1 (5 bases). Trimming removed 4 bases at V and 2 bases at J, with 16 bases between. The CDR3 contains 16 residues. CDR1 is KGHDR, CDR2 SFDVKD, per germline. The CDR3 here is CATSDPSTDLNYGYTF. DNA for the CDR3: TGTGCCACCAGTGACCCCTCGACAGACTTAAACTATGGCTACACCTTC.

The gene calls are TRBV6-6 and TRBJ2-7, with 7 bases identical to TRBD1. Germline CDR1 is MNHNY and CDR2 is SVGAGI (reference sequence). This CDR3 contains 13 residues. As DNA, the CDR3 is TGTGCTGTAGGGGGCTCCCTTTCCTACGAGCAGTACTTC. Translation: CAVGGSLSYEQYF.

The chain uses TRBV5-4 and TRBJ2-3; D possibly corresponds to TRBD1 (5 bases). CDR3 length: 16 residues. V dropped 1 base and J dropped 2 bases, with 14 bases sitting between them. Germline V gene lookup returns CDR1 SGHNT and CDR2 YYREEE (reference sequence). The CDR3: CASSLYFREPTDTQYF. In DNA form, the CDR3 reads TGTGCCAGCAGCTTGTATTTCAGGGAACCCACAGATACGCAGTATTTT.

V usage is TRBV25-1 and J usage is TRBJ1-5; TRBD1 is a possible D gene (5 bases). The CDR3 consists of 15 residues. Germline-derived CDR1 and CDR2 are MGHDK and SYGVNS. V gave up 3 bases and J gave up 6 bases, with 15 bases separating them. The CDR3 DNA reads TGTGCCAGCAGTGACTCAGCAGGGATCGGTCAGCCCCAGCATTTT. This codes for CASSDSAGIGQPQHF.

The chain recombines TRBV28 with TRBJ1-1; D is undetermined. V was clipped by 4 bases and J by 0 bases, with 18 bases between them. There are 17 residues in the CDR3. CDR1 MDHEN and CDR2 SYDVKM come from the germline V gene. As DNA, the CDR3 is TGTGCCAGCAGTTCCCTATGGACCCCAACGATGAACACTGAAGCTTTCTTT. This codes for CASSSLWTPTMNTEAFF.

The chain uses TRBV7-9 and TRBJ1-2; D unresolved. Germline V CDR1 and CDR2: SEHNR, FQNEAQ (reference sequence). The CDR3 totals 15 residues. The V end lost 4 bases, the J end lost 2 bases, and 14 bases lay between the germline ends. Here the CDR3 DNA reads TGTGCCAGCAGCTACCAACCAGAGTCCAACTATGGCTACACCTTC. This encodes CASSYQPESNYGYTF.

The chain combines TRBV5-1 with TRBJ2-3; D ambiguous. In germline, CDR1 is SGHRS, CDR2 YFSETQ. The CDR3 runs 13 residues. The V and J ends lost 3 bases and 6 bases respectively, with 11 bases between them. This CDR3 reads CASSSTRMDTQYF. As DNA, the CDR3 is TGCGCCAGCAGCTCGACGCGCATGGATACGCAGTATTTT.

This chain uses TRBV4-1 with TRBJ2-3; tentative D call: TRBD1 (5 bases). The CDR3 runs 17 residues. In germline, CDR1 is MGHRA, CDR2 YSYEKL. Trimming cost V 2 bases and J 3 bases, with 18 bases left between them. The DNA for the CDR3 is TGCGCCAGCAGCCAAAATTGGGCCCAGGGTGGGACAGATACGCAGTATTTT. Translated: CASSQNWAQGGTDTQYF.

The rearrangement uses TRBV7-9 and TRBJ2-2; 10 nucleotides line up with TRBD2. Germline V CDR1 and CDR2: SEHNR, FQNEAQ (reference sequence). This CDR3 has 14 residues. The V segment lost 11 bases and the J segment 3 bases; nucleotides outside the gene matches: 6. The CDR3 loop reads CAGFSGGYTGELFF. In DNA, the CDR3 is TGTGCCGGGTTTAGCGGGGGGTACACCGGGGAGCTGTTTTTT.

J is TRBJ2-1 and V is TRBV9; TRBD2 matches 11 bases. The CDR3 covers 17 residues. With V trimmed by 0 bases and J by 7 bases, 9 bases remained unmatched. The germline V gene has CDR1 SGDLS and CDR2 YYNGEE. The CDR3 sequence: CASSVALRLAGPNEQFF. The CDR3 DNA is TGTGCCAGCAGCGTAGCTCTCCGACTAGCGGGACCAAATGAGCAGTTCTTC.

V is TRBV2 and J is TRBJ2-5; 8 bases align to TRBD1. The V gene end was trimmed by 6 bases and the J gene end by 4 bases; junction bases not matched to a gene: 1. The CDR3 runs to 12 residues. The germline CDR1 and CDR2 sequences are SNHLY and FYNNEI. CDR3 residues: CASSGQGETQYF. The CDR3 nucleotides read TGTGCCAGCAGCGGACAGGGAGAGACCCAGTACTTC.

The chain combines TRBV7-2 with TRBJ1-2; TRBD1 matches 8 bases. The V and J ends lost 4 bases and 6 bases, in that order; junction bases with no gene match: 7. The V gene's germline CDR1 is SGHTA and CDR2 FQGNSA. CDR3 length equals 14 residues. CDR3 nucleotide sequence: TGTGCCAGCAGCTCAACGCAGGGGGCAAATGGCTACACCTTC. Protein product: CASSSTQGANGYTF. The complete variable domain, with remaining parts taken from reference TRBV7-2 and TRBJ1-2, reads GAGVSQSPSNKVTEKGKDVELRCDPISGHTALYWYRQSLGQGLEFLIYFQGNSAPDKSGLPSDRFSAERTGGSVSTLTIQRTQQEDSAVYLCASSSTQGANGYTFGSGTRLTVV.

In regard to this clone: The sample has other DNA sequences that encode this CDR3 too. The rearrangement joins TRBV12-3 or TRBV12-4 to TRBJ2-3, with D hard to call. The CDR3 extends over 11 amino acids. Trimming stripped 5 bases from V and 3 bases from J, with 3 bases between. CDR3 protein: CASSATDTQYF. CDR3 nucleotide sequence: TGTGCCAGCAGTGCGACAGATACGCAGTATTTT.

The J gene is TRBJ2-5, the V gene TRBV24-1; D unclear. CDR3 length: 15 amino acids. V lost 5 bases and J lost 3, with 15 bases in between. Germline V lookup: CDR1 KGHDR, CDR2 SFDVKD. The CDR3 loop reads CATSVYRAFKETQYF. DNA for the CDR3: TGTGCCACCAGTGTGTATCGGGCGTTCAAAGAGACCCAGTACTTC.

The rearrangement joins TRBV9 to TRBJ2-1; D not certain. Trimming left V 0 bases short and J 8 bases short, with 18 bases between. Germline V gene sequence: CDR1 SGDLS, CDR2 YYNGEE. The CDR3 spans 16 residues. CDR3 loop: CASSVARRPAVDEQFF. CDR3 sequence (DNA): TGTGCCAGCAGCGTAGCTCGCCGTCCCGCGGTGGATGAGCAGTTCTTC.

V usage is TRBV2 and J usage is TRBJ2-2; the D gene is possibly TRBD2 (5 bases). The CDR3 extends over 15 amino acids. The V and J ends lost 4 bases and 4 bases respectively, with 13 bases between them. Germline V gene data show CDR1 as SNHLY and CDR2 as FYNNEI. CDR3 amino acids: CASSAAAGLTGELFF. CDR3 bases: TGTGCCAGCAGTGCCGCTGCAGGACTCACCGGGGAGCTGTTTTTT.

Comment on this clone: Other DNA sequences within the sample encode an identical CDR3. The CDR3 region is CASRTANTEAFF. CDR3 nucleotides: TGTGCCAGCCGGACAGCGAACACTGAAGCTTTCTTT. This chain links TRBV28 with TRBJ1-1; maybe TRBD1 (6 bases). The CDR3 loop spans 12 amino acids. V was cut by 8 bases and J by 1 base, with 8 bases left in between. Germline lookup yields CDR1 MDHEN and CDR2 SYDVKM.

This chain connects TRBV5-1 to TRBJ1-1; 9 bases are shared with TRBD1. The CDR3 has 14 residues. Trimming at V came to 4 bases and at J to 1 base, leaving 2 bases not matched to a gene. CDR1 and CDR2 (germline): SGHRS, YFSETQ. CDR3 in amino acids: CASSPGQGNTEAFF. The CDR3 nucleotides read TGCGCCAGCAGCCCGGGACAGGGGAACACTGAAGCTTTCTTT.

DNA for the CDR3: TGTGCCAGCAGGAAACCCAGGACAGGGGCCTACGAGCAGTACTTC. Its protein product is CASRKPRTGAYEQYF. The V gene is TRBV6-5, the J gene TRBJ2-7; 9 nucleotides line up with TRBD1. V gave up 6 bases and J gave up 2 bases; unmatched junction bases: 8. This CDR3 region has 15 residues. Per the germline V gene, CDR1 is MNHEY and CDR2 is SVGAGI.

The J gene is TRBJ2-2, the V gene TRBV10-3, with D perhaps matching TRBD2 (5 bases). The germline V and J ends were trimmed by 5 bases and 0 bases, with 10 bases remaining between them. Per the germline V gene, CDR1 is ENHRY and CDR2 is SYGVKD. CDR3 length equals 15 residues. The CDR3: CAISSSFSNTGELFF. Written as DNA, the CDR3 is TGTGCCATCAGTTCTAGCTTTTCGAACACCGGGGAGCTGTTTTTT.